These 20 T cell receptor beta chains originate from one sample sequenced in a study of blood T cell repertoires in COVID-19. The data were produced by immunoSEQ multiplex PCR, yet TCRdb's version contains in-frame clones alone and is incomplete. The repertoire consists of 200,000 to 250,000 clones, with 85% to 90% occurring once and the leading ten covering approximately 15%. The material sequenced was PBMCs or T cells enriched from blood (not recorded which). The source is a man aged 25 to 40 who had been exposed to COVID-19.

The V call is TRBV6-5, the J call TRBJ1-1; TRBD1 matches at 7 bases. Per the germline V gene, CDR1 is MNHEY and CDR2 is SVGAGI. Unmatched junction bases numbered 9, after V lost 7 bases and J lost 1 base. This CDR3 spans 15 amino acids. Written as DNA, the CDR3 is TGTGCCAGCAACGCCCGCGGGACAGCGAACACTGAAGCTTTCTTT. It encodes CASNARGTANTEAFF.

This chain links TRBV4-1 with TRBJ1-2; maybe TRBD1 (5 bases). The length of the CDR3 is 16 residues. V lost 0 bases and J 8 bases, leaving 19 bases between the germline ends. The germline CDR1 and CDR2 sequences are MGHRA and YSYEKL. CDR3 sequence: CASSQEVRGRGGGYTF. The CDR3 bases are TGCGCCAGCAGCCAAGAGGTACGGGGGAGGGGAGGCGGCTACACCTTC.

CDR3 DNA: TGTGCCAGCAGCACCAGGGTAGGCGGGGAGCTGTTTTTT. The encoded protein is CASSTRVGGELFF. The rearrangement joins TRBV14 to TRBJ2-2, with D possibly TRBD1 on 5 matching bases. V lost 5 bases to trimming and J lost 7 bases, with 11 bases between them. Germline V gene data show CDR1 as SGHDN and CDR2 as FVKESK. The CDR3 has 13 residues.

This chain links TRBV4-1 with TRBJ2-1, with 10 nucleotides matching TRBD2. The CDR3 extends over 20 amino acids. CDR1 is MGHRA, CDR2 YSYEKL, per germline. The V segment lost 0 bases and the J segment 1 base; nucleotides outside the gene matches: 12. CDR3 region: CASSQEGALAGRDSYNEQFF. In nucleotides, the CDR3 is TGCGCCAGCAGCCAAGAAGGGGCACTAGCGGGGAGAGATTCCTACAATGAGCAGTTCTTC.

The J gene is TRBJ1-2, the V gene TRBV11-2; unclear D gene. V was trimmed by 1 base and J by 3 bases, leaving 6 bases between them. CDR1 and CDR2 (germline): SGHAT, FQNNGV. This CDR3 comprises 13 residues. The CDR3 DNA is TGTGCCAGCAGCTTAGGCGGGGACTATGGCTACACCTTC. Amino acid sequence: CASSLGGDYGYTF.

The chain's CDR3 is CASTRGDTQYF. CDR3 bases: TGTGCCAGCACCAGGGGAGATACGCAGTATTTT. This chain joins TRBV6-5 and TRBJ2-3; possible D gene TRBD1, 6 bases. CDR3 length: 11 residues. The V gene lost 7 bases and the J gene lost 5 bases, with 7 bases spanning the gap. In germline, CDR1 is MNHEY, CDR2 SVGAGI.

In nucleotides, the CDR3 is TGTGCCTGGACGGACAGGGTGGACACCGGGGAGCTGTTTTTT. It encodes CAWTDRVDTGELFF. This sequence joins TRBV30 and TRBJ2-2; 8 positions match TRBD1. V lost 4 bases to trimming and J lost 3 bases; unmatched junction nucleotides: 4. The length of the CDR3 is 14 residues. CDR1 and CDR2 from the germline V gene are GTSNPN and SVGIG (reference sequence).

This clone has just a few counts. The rearrangement links TRBV30 to TRBJ2-1; 11 nucleotides match TRBD2. The CDR3 sequence is 15 residues long. V trimming: 4 bases; J trimming: 4 bases; junction bases outside the gene matches: 6. Germline V CDR1 and CDR2: GTSNPN, SVGIG (reference sequence). The CDR3 bases are TGTGCCTGGACCCTACTAGCGGGGGAATACAATGAGCAGTTCTTC. Protein product: CAWTLLAGEYNEQFF.

V usage is TRBV10-3 and J usage is TRBJ1-1; 7 bases agree with TRBD1. The length of the CDR3 is 15 residues. V trimming: 3 bases; J trimming: 1 base; junction bases outside the gene matches: 5. Germline V gene data show CDR1 as ENHRY and CDR2 as SYGVKD. CDR3 coding DNA: TGTGCCATCAGTGATTTTGGACAGGAGAACACTGAAGCTTTCTTT. As protein: CAISDFGQENTEAFF.

The rearrangement uses TRBV7-2 and TRBJ1-1, with D hard to call. V lost 3 bases and J 0 bases, leaving 5 bases between the germline ends. Germline V gene sequence: CDR1 SGHTA, CDR2 FQGNSA. This CDR3 is built from 13 residues. CDR3 in amino acids: CASSFGMNTEAFF. DNA of the CDR3: TGTGCCAGCAGCTTCGGGATGAACACTGAAGCTTTCTTT.

The genes are TRBV2 and TRBJ1-6, with 11 bases aligning to TRBD1. Trimming cost V 5 bases and J 8 bases; bases outside gene matches: 5. In germline, CDR1 is SNHLY, CDR2 FYNNEI. The CDR3 is made up of 15 amino acids. The CDR3 loop reads CASSIRGQGDSPLHF. The CDR3 coding sequence is TGTGCCAGCAGTATACGGGGACAGGGGGATTCACCCCTCCACTTT.

The rearrangement joins TRBV6-5 to TRBJ1-5; D is ambiguous. Looked up from germline, CDR1 is MNHEY and CDR2 is SVGAGI. The CDR3 spans 13 residues. Trimming left V 4 bases short and J 5 bases short, with 9 bases between. CDR3 DNA sequence: TGTGCCAGCAGTTTGAGGATTTATCAGCCCCAGCATTTT. Residues: CASSLRIYQPQHF.

The V call is TRBV3-1 (or the pseudogene TRBV3-2), the J call TRBJ2-7, with TRBD2 as a possible D gene (6 bases). Germline V gene sequence: CDR1 LGHDT, CDR2 YNNKEL (reference sequence). The CDR3 runs 15 residues. V lost 3 bases, J lost 1 base, and 13 bases lay in between. In DNA, the CDR3 is TGTGCCAGCAGCCAGGGAGGAGGAGGGTCCTACGAGCAGTACTTC. This codes for CASSQGGGGSYEQYF.

The chain uses TRBV24-1 and TRBJ2-1; the D gene is possibly TRBD1 (7 bases). This CDR3 has 16 amino acids. V gave up 3 bases and J gave up 4 bases, with 15 bases separating them. Germline CDR1 KGHDR, CDR2 SFDVKD. Here the CDR3 DNA reads TGTGCCACCAGTGATAAGGCAGGGGGGCGGTACAATGAGCAGTTCTTC. Amino acid sequence: CATSDKAGGRYNEQFF.

The chain has TRBV4-1 and TRBJ2-7; 8 bases fit TRBD2. Losses at the gene ends were 4 bases for V and 2 bases for J; bases not matched to a gene: 7. The CDR3 length is 15 residues. CDR1 MGHRA and CDR2 YSYEKL come from the germline V gene. The CDR3 DNA reads TGCGCCAGCAGCCCGGTCGGGGGGGGGACCTACGAGCAGTACTTC. It translates to CASSPVGGGTYEQYF.

The chain couples TRBV6-4 to TRBJ2-7, with D tentatively TRBD2 (6 bases). V was pared by 10 bases and J by 2 bases, with 15 bases between. In germline, CDR1 is MRHNA, CDR2 SNTAGT. CDR3 length equals 13 residues. CDR3 amino acids: CAKKYTGAYEQYF. CDR3 coding DNA: TGTGCCAAAAAATATACGGGGGCCTACGAGCAGTACTTC.

This clone was seen just once. The genes are TRBV19 and TRBJ2-1; 9 bases agree with TRBD2. V lost 1 base, J lost 8 bases, and 6 bases stayed unmatched. Looked up from germline, CDR1 is LNHDA and CDR2 is SQIVND (reference sequence). This CDR3 is built from 15 residues. The CDR3 DNA follows: TGTGCCAGTAGTATAGGAATAGCGGGGGTTCATGAGCAGTTCTTC. Residues: CASSIGIAGVHEQFF.

The chain joins TRBV19 to TRBJ2-5; no firm D call. Germline loops: CDR1 LNHDA, CDR2 SQIVND (reference sequence). The V gene lost 6 bases and the J gene lost 0 bases, with 17 bases spanning the gap. The CDR3 totals 16 residues. The CDR3 loop reads CASSSTPGRYQETQYF. CDR3 DNA sequence: TGTGCCAGTAGCTCCACTCCGGGTCGGTACCAAGAGACCCAGTACTTC.

The chain uses TRBV19 and TRBJ2-5, with D tentatively TRBD1 (6 bases). Trimming pared 6 bases from V and 3 bases from J, leaving 29 bases between. In germline, CDR1 is LNHDA, CDR2 SQIVND (reference sequence). The CDR3 sequence is 19 residues long. The CDR3 here is CASSSLGPSIRGLKETQYF. The CDR3 nucleotides read TGTGCCAGTAGCAGCCTGGGGCCATCGATCAGGGGTCTAAAAGAGACCCAGTACTTC.

The chain uses TRBV10-3 and TRBJ2-7; 8 bases map to TRBD2. This CDR3 has 12 amino acids. CDR1 is ENHRY, CDR2 SYGVKD, per germline. V gave up 4 bases and J gave up 5 bases; unmatched junction bases: 1. The CDR3 loop reads CAISARGDEQYF. CDR3 coding DNA: TGTGCCATCAGTGCGCGGGGGGACGAGCAGTACTTC.